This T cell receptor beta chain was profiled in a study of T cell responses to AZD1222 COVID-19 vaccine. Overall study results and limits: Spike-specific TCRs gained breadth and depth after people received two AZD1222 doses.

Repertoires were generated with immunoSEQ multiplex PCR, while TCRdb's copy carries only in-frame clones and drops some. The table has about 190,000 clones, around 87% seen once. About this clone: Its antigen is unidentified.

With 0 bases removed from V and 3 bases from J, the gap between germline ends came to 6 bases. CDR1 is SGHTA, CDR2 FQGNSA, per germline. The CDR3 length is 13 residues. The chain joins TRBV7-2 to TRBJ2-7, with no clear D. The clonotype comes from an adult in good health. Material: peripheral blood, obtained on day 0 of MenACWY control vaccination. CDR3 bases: TGTGCCAGCAGCTTAGCCCGCTACTACGAGCAGTACTTC. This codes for CASSLARYYEQYF.